This T cell receptor beta chain was recorded in a study of blood T cell repertoires in COVID-19. In the 2 weeks before study entry, exposed participants met a COVID-19 case, which was PCR-confirmed or clinician-diagnosed. TCRdb's table, derived via immunoSEQ multiplex PCR, lists solely in-frame clones and lacks some. This sample has around 270,000 clones; 75% to 90% occur once, and the top ten carry about 3.1%. This clone was seen a few times. The junction shows a germline mismatch at one end, possibly a read error. In germline, CDR1 is SGHRS, CDR2 YFSETQ. CDR3 length equals 16 residues. The clonotype was recovered from a woman between 40 and 50 years old who had been exposed to COVID-19. The chain couples TRBV5-1 to TRBJ1-3; weak D call: TRBD1 (5 bases). Sample: PBMCs or T cells enriched from blood (not recorded which). CDR3 nucleotides: TGTGCCAGCAGCTTTGGACATCTAAGCTCTGGAAACACCATATATTTT. Its translation is CASSFGHLSSGNTIYF.